The 3 T cell receptor beta chains below all came from one sample that was sequenced in a study of CD8+ T cells in alopecia areata. The sequencing template was cDNA reverse transcribed from extracted RNA. The table came from immunoSEQ multiplex PCR; TCRdb's copy has only in-frame clones and leaves some out. The sample records 110,000 or so clones, about 60% being singletons. Specimen: CD4+ T cells sorted from blood. These receptors all come from a human donor in good health.

The V gene is TRBV5-4, the J gene TRBJ1-5, with D unresolved. CDR3 size: 15 residues. V shed 0 bases and J shed 3 bases, with 10 bases lying between them. Germline CDR1 and CDR2: SGHNT and YYREEE (reference sequence). CDR3 region: CASSLDPGTNQPQHF. In nucleotides, the CDR3 is TGTGCCAGCAGCTTGGACCCGGGTACCAATCAGCCCCAGCATTTT.

The J gene is TRBJ1-3, the V gene TRBV7-2; 9 bases fit TRBD1. The CDR3 spans 15 residues. V lost 1 base to trimming and J lost 4 bases; unmatched junction nucleotides: 2. Per the germline V gene, CDR1 is SGHTA and CDR2 is FQGNSA. The CDR3 loop reads CASSLDRGPGNTIYF. CDR3 DNA: TGTGCCAGCAGCTTAGACAGGGGGCCCGGAAACACCATATATTTT.

The chain couples TRBV29-1 to TRBJ2-5, with 7 bases aligning to TRBD2. The ends lost 6 bases at V and 5 bases at J; junction bases unmatched: 9. The germline gives CDR1 SQVTM, CDR2 ANQGSEA. This CDR3 region has 13 residues. The CDR3 coding sequence is TGCAGCGTGAGCACAGGACTAGTGGAGACCCAGTACTTC. Translating it yields CSVSTGLVETQYF.